The rows below give T cell receptor beta chains drawn from one sample of a study of shared T cell receptors in the human thymus. Sequencing was performed with immunoSEQ multiplex PCR; in TCRdb, only in-frame clones are kept and a portion is missing. Of over 450,000 clones in the sample, around 78% are singletons; the top ten hold more than 0.01%. These data were also filed under a second study, of human thymus T cells.

Sequenced material: thymocytes. The receptors were gathered from a boy in the first two years of life with a congenital heart defect. Both conserved end residues are part of each CDR3. Each record gives: J gene, V gene, D gene, clone size, CDR3 protein, CDR3 DNA. A D gene is named only where the DNA matches it firmly. Clone size is not always given. Where it is, it says once, few, many or a class for expanded clones.

j_call: TRBJ2-2; v_call: TRBV10-3; d_call: TRBD1; clone_size: .; cdr3_aa: CAATTGDTGELFF; cdr3_nt: TGTGCCGCTACGACAGGGGACACCGGGGAGCTGTTTTTT
j_call: TRBJ2-3; v_call: TRBV29-1; d_call: TRBD2; clone_size: .; cdr3_aa: CSVEPPYGLAGGPTDTQYF; cdr3_nt: TGCAGCGTTGAACCACCTTACGGACTAGCGGGAGGGCCGACAGATACGCAGTATTTT
j_call: TRBJ2-1; v_call: TRBV7-6; d_call: .; clone_size: .; cdr3_aa: CASSFLWTGQRNEQFF; cdr3_nt: TGTGCCAGCAGCTTCCTGTGGACTGGCCAACGCAATGAGCAGTTCTTC
j_call: TRBJ1-2; v_call: TRBV19; d_call: TRBD1; clone_size: .; cdr3_aa: CASSRTGMDYGYTF; cdr3_nt: TGTGCCAGTAGTAGGACAGGGATGGACTATGGCTACACCTTC
j_call: TRBJ2-1; v_call: TRBV14; d_call: TRBD2; clone_size: .; cdr3_aa: CASSQRAGTSGYNEQFF; cdr3_nt: TGTGCCAGCAGCCAAAGGGCCGGGACTAGCGGCTACAATGAGCAGTTCTTC
j_call: TRBJ1-5; v_call: TRBV4-3; d_call: TRBD1; clone_size: .; cdr3_aa: CASSQDSSTGGNQPQHF; cdr3_nt: TGCGCCAGCAGCCAAGACAGTTCGACAGGGGGCAATCAGCCCCAGCATTTT
j_call: TRBJ2-7; v_call: TRBV6-5; d_call: TRBD1; clone_size: .; cdr3_aa: CASSSQGASSYEQYF; cdr3_nt: TGTGCCAGCAGTTCACAGGGGGCCAGCTCCTACGAGCAGTACTTC
j_call: TRBJ2-7; v_call: TRBV27; d_call: TRBD2; clone_size: .; cdr3_aa: CASSNSSQGGGRYEQYF; cdr3_nt: TGTGCCAGCAGTAACTCATCCCAGGGCGGGGGACGGTACGAGCAGTACTTC
j_call: TRBJ2-1; v_call: TRBV9; d_call: TRBD1; clone_size: .; cdr3_aa: CASSPRGQELYNEQFF; cdr3_nt: TGTGCCAGCAGCCCCCGGGGACAGGAGCTCTACAATGAGCAGTTCTTC
j_call: TRBJ2-7; v_call: TRBV25-1; d_call: .; clone_size: .; cdr3_aa: CASSDRDEQYF; cdr3_nt: TGTGCCAGCAGTGACAGGGACGAGCAGTACTTC
j_call: TRBJ2-7; v_call: TRBV4-3; d_call: TRBD1; clone_size: once; cdr3_aa: CASSQDHRNRDRKVYEQYF; cdr3_nt: TGCGCCAGCAGCCAAGACCACCGTAATCGGGACAGGAAGGTCTACGAGCAGTACTTC
j_call: TRBJ2-5; v_call: TRBV7-3; d_call: TRBD2; clone_size: .; cdr3_aa: CASSSGRGETQYF; cdr3_nt: TGTGCCAGCAGCTCGGGGAGGGGAGAGACCCAGTACTTC
j_call: TRBJ2-2; v_call: TRBV4-3; d_call: TRBD2; clone_size: .; cdr3_aa: CASSAGASGIIGELFF; cdr3_nt: TGCGCCAGCAGCGCAGGGGCTAGCGGGATCATCGGGGAGCTGTTTTTT
j_call: TRBJ2-3; v_call: TRBV23-1; d_call: .; clone_size: .; cdr3_aa: CASSQNPGTDTQYF; cdr3_nt: TGCGCCAGCAGTCAAAACCCGGGCACAGATACGCAGTATTTT
j_call: TRBJ2-5; v_call: TRBV30; d_call: .; clone_size: .; cdr3_aa: CAPSGTQETQYF; cdr3_nt: TGTGCCCCATCCGGGACACAAGAGACCCAGTACTTC
j_call: TRBJ1-1; v_call: TRBV4-1; d_call: .; clone_size: .; cdr3_aa: CASSQRDVTNTEAFF; cdr3_nt: TGCGCCAGCAGCCAGCGGGACGTTACGAACACTGAAGCTTTCTTT
j_call: TRBJ2-1; v_call: TRBV6-5; d_call: TRBD1; clone_size: once; cdr3_aa: CASSPRQGTNEQFF; cdr3_nt: TGTGCCAGCAGTCCCAGACAGGGTACGAATGAGCAGTTCTTC
j_call: TRBJ1-1; v_call: TRBV27; d_call: .; clone_size: .; cdr3_aa: CASSHQSGTIRGTEAFF; cdr3_nt: TGTGCCAGCAGTCACCAGTCCGGGACAATAAGGGGGACTGAAGCTTTCTTT
j_call: TRBJ2-7; v_call: TRBV11-3; d_call: .; clone_size: few; cdr3_aa: CASSSAARLALYEQYF; cdr3_nt: TGTGCCAGCAGCTCGGCGGCGAGGCTAGCGCTCTACGAGCAGTACTTC
j_call: TRBJ2-7; v_call: TRBV2; d_call: TRBD2; clone_size: .; cdr3_aa: CASNRAGGPHEQYF; cdr3_nt: TGTGCCAGCAATAGAGCGGGAGGGCCTCACGAGCAGTACTTC
j_call: TRBJ1-4; v_call: TRBV11-2; d_call: TRBD1; clone_size: .; cdr3_aa: CASSRTGGGEKLFF; cdr3_nt: TGTGCCAGCAGCCGGACAGGGGGAGGTGAAAAACTGTTTTTT
j_call: TRBJ2-1; v_call: TRBV7-4; d_call: .; clone_size: .; cdr3_aa: CASSPNYNEQFF; cdr3_nt: TGTGCCAGCAGCCCCAACTACAATGAGCAGTTCTTC
j_call: TRBJ2-2; v_call: TRBV2; d_call: TRBD2; clone_size: .; cdr3_aa: CATGGPGELFF; cdr3_nt: TGTGCCACGGGGGGACCCGGGGAGCTGTTTTTT
j_call: TRBJ2-3; v_call: TRBV6-4; d_call: TRBD2; clone_size: .; cdr3_aa: CASRVNSGRAADTQYF; cdr3_nt: TGTGCCAGCAGGGTGAATAGCGGGAGGGCCGCAGATACGCAGTATTTT
j_call: TRBJ2-2; v_call: TRBV12-2; d_call: .; clone_size: once; cdr3_aa: CASRLRWAPQKPNTGELFF; cdr3_nt: TGTGCAAGTCGCTTACGGTGGGCACCCCAAAAACCGAACACCGGGGAGCTGTTTTTT
j_call: TRBJ2-7; v_call: TRBV15; d_call: .; clone_size: .; cdr3_aa: CATSREGEGETYEQYF; cdr3_nt: TGTGCCACCAGCAGAGAGGGTGAGGGGGAAACCTACGAGCAGTACTTC
j_call: TRBJ2-7; v_call: TRBV27; d_call: .; clone_size: once; cdr3_aa: CASTYRAGPYEQYF; cdr3_nt: TGTGCCAGCACTTACAGGGCAGGCCCCTACGAGCAGTACTTC
j_call: TRBJ1-1; v_call: TRBV27; d_call: .; clone_size: .; cdr3_aa: CASTRAGAGVAFF; cdr3_nt: TGTGCCAGCACTAGGGCAGGGGCGGGGGTTGCTTTCTTT
j_call: TRBJ2-1; v_call: TRBV11-2; d_call: .; clone_size: .; cdr3_aa: CASSEALYNEQFF; cdr3_nt: TGTGCCAGCTCCGAGGCACTCTACAATGAGCAGTTCTTC
j_call: TRBJ2-7; v_call: TRBV4-1; d_call: .; clone_size: once; cdr3_aa: CASSQDLMGATRIYEQYF; cdr3_nt: TGCGCCAGCAGCCAAGATTTAATGGGGGCTACTAGAATCTACGAGCAGTACTTC
j_call: TRBJ2-3; v_call: TRBV4-3; d_call: TRBD1; clone_size: .; cdr3_aa: CASSRTQGGTDTQYF; cdr3_nt: TGCGCCAGCAGCCGAACACAGGGGGGCACAGATACGCAGTATTTT
j_call: TRBJ2-7; v_call: TRBV5-8; d_call: TRBD1; clone_size: .; cdr3_aa: CASSPGSSPDRDEQYF; cdr3_nt: TGTGCCAGCAGCCCGGGTTCGAGTCCCGACAGGGACGAGCAGTACTTC
j_call: TRBJ1-5; v_call: TRBV15; d_call: .; clone_size: .; cdr3_aa: CATSRDGRVSGNQPQHF; cdr3_nt: TGTGCCACCAGCAGAGATGGGAGGGTGAGTGGCAATCAGCCCCAGCATTTT
j_call: TRBJ2-1; v_call: TRBV14; d_call: .; clone_size: few; cdr3_aa: CASRARGHSAEDEQFF; cdr3_nt: TGTGCCAGCAGGGCGCGGGGGCATAGCGCCGAGGATGAGCAGTTCTTC
j_call: TRBJ2-5; v_call: TRBV15; d_call: TRBD1; clone_size: .; cdr3_aa: CATSRPVRGSQTQYF; cdr3_nt: TGTGCCACCAGCAGACCCGTCAGGGGGAGTCAGACCCAGTACTTC
j_call: TRBJ1-2; v_call: TRBV19; d_call: .; clone_size: .; cdr3_aa: CASSKGEGYTF; cdr3_nt: TGTGCCAGTAGTAAGGGGGAGGGCTACACCTTC
j_call: TRBJ2-7; v_call: TRBV5-6; d_call: .; clone_size: .; cdr3_aa: CASSSPTGSYEQYF; cdr3_nt: TGTGCCAGCAGCTCCCCGACAGGCTCCTACGAGCAGTACTTC
j_call: TRBJ2-1; v_call: TRBV7-6; d_call: TRBD2; clone_size: .; cdr3_aa: CASSSPGLAGGFEQFF; cdr3_nt: TGTGCCAGCAGCTCTCCGGGACTAGCGGGAGGGTTTGAGCAGTTCTTC
j_call: TRBJ2-7; v_call: TRBV19; d_call: .; clone_size: .; cdr3_aa: CASSIGDFPYEQYF; cdr3_nt: TGTGCCAGTAGTATAGGCGACTTTCCCTACGAGCAGTACTTC
j_call: TRBJ1-1; v_call: TRBV19; d_call: .; clone_size: few; cdr3_aa: CASKPGGRVGEAFF; cdr3_nt: TGTGCCAGTAAACCCGGGGGGCGTGTGGGTGAAGCTTTCTTT
j_call: TRBJ2-4; v_call: TRBV27; d_call: TRBD2; clone_size: .; cdr3_aa: CASSPRTSGSGGNIQYF; cdr3_nt: TGTGCCAGCAGTCCCCGGACTAGCGGGAGCGGCGGAAACATTCAGTACTTC
j_call: TRBJ1-5; v_call: TRBV4-2; d_call: TRBD1; clone_size: few; cdr3_aa: CASSQDLGQQGAGLRPYQPQHF; cdr3_nt: TGTGCCAGCAGCCAAGATCTGGGTCAGCAGGGGGCAGGGTTGCGACCCTATCAGCCCCAGCATTTT
j_call: TRBJ1-1; v_call: TRBV7-2; d_call: TRBD1; clone_size: .; cdr3_aa: CASSPRRRTGGEFREAFF; cdr3_nt: TGTGCCAGCAGCCCGCGGAGGAGGACAGGGGGCGAATTCAGGGAAGCTTTCTTT
j_call: TRBJ2-3; v_call: TRBV27; d_call: .; clone_size: .; cdr3_aa: CASRASTDTQYF; cdr3_nt: TGTGCCAGCAGGGCTAGCACAGATACGCAGTATTTT